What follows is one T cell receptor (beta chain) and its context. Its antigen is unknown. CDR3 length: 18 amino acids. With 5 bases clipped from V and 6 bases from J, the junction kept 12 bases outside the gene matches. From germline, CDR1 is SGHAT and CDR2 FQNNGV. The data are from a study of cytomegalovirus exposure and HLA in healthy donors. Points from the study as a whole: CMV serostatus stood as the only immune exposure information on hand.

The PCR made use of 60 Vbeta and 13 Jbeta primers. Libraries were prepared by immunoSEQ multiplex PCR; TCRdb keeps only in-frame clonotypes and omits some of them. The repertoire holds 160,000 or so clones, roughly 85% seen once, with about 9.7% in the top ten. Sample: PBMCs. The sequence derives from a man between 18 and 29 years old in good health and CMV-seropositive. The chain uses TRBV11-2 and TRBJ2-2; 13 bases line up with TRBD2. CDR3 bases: TGTGCCAGCAGCCGTTCCCCACTAGCGGGAGGGCTCTCCGGGGAGCTGTTTTTT. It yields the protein CASSRSPLAGGLSGELFF.